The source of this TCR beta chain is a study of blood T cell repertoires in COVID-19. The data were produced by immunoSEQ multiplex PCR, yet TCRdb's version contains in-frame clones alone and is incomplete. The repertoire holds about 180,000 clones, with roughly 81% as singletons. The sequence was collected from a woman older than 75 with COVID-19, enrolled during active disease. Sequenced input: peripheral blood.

CDR3: CASSLSIGANYGYTF. The CDR3 nucleotides are TGTGCCAGCAGTTTATCTATCGGGGCTAACTATGGCTACACCTTC. V is TRBV28 and J is TRBJ1-2; no definite D call. This CDR3 has 15 amino acids. With 1 base removed from V and 0 bases from J, the gap between germline ends came to 9 bases. Germline CDR1 is MDHEN and CDR2 is SYDVKM.